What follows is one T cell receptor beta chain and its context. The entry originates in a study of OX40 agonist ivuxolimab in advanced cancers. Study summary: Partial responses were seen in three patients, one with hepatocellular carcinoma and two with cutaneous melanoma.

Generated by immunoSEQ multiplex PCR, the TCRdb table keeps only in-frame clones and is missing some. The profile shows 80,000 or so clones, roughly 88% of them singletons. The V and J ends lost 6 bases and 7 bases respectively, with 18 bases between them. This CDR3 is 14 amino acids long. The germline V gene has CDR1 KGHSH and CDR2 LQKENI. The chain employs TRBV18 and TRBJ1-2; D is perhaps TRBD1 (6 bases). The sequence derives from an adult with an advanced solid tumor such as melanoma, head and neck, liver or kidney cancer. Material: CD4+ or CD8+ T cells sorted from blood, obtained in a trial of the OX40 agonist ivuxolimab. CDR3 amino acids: CASSPGAEGFGYTF. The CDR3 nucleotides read TGTGCCAGCTCTCCAGGGGCGGAAGGTTTTGGCTACACCTTC.